The clone carrying this T cell receptor (beta chain) was seen only a few times. These data are taken from a study of blood T cell repertoires in COVID-19. The overall study: Material from acute and convalescent COVID-19 was sourced from the United States, Italy and Spain. T cells, B-cell-depleted T cells, or PBMCs provided the cDNA or gDNA that served as material.

Authors' processing steps: From reference gene primer amplification, estimates of nucleated cell counts were derived. TCRdb's copy holds only in-frame clones and misses some; the assay was immunoSEQ multiplex PCR. D and trimming come from the DNA, and the V and J calls and clone size come from that table. The sample contains 150,000 to 200,000 clones, about three quarters of which appear only once. V gave up 7 bases and J gave up 7 bases; unmatched junction bases: 10. In germline, CDR1 is KGHDR, CDR2 SFDVKD. This CDR3 has 15 amino acids. V is TRBV24-1 and J is TRBJ2-1; 9 nucleotides align to TRBD1. This clonotype originated in a woman aged 70-85 years with acute or convalescent COVID-19. What was sequenced was peripheral blood. The CDR3 sequence: CATSIYRGRKNEQFF. The CDR3 coding sequence is TGTGCCACCAGCATATACAGGGGGCGCAAAAATGAGCAGTTCTTC.